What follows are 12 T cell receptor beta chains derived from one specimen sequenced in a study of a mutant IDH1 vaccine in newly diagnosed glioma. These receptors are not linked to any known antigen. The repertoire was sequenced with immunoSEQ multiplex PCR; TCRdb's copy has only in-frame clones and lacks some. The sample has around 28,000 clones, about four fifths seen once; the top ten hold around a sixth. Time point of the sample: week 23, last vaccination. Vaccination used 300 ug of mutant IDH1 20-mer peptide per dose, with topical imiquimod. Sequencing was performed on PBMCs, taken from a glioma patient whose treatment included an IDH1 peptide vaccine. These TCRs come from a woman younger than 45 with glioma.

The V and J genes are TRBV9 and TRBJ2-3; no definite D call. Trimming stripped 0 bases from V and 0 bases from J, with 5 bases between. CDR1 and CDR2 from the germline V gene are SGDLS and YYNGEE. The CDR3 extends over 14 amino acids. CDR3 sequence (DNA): TGTGCCAGCAGCGTAGCCCAAAGCACAGATACGCAGTATTTT. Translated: CASSVAQSTDTQYF.

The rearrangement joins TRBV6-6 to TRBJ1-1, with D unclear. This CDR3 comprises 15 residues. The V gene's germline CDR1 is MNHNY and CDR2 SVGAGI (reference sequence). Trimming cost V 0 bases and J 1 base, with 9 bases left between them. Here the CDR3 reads CASSYSALSNTEAFF. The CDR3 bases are TGTGCCAGCAGTTACTCGGCACTTTCGAACACTGAAGCTTTCTTT.

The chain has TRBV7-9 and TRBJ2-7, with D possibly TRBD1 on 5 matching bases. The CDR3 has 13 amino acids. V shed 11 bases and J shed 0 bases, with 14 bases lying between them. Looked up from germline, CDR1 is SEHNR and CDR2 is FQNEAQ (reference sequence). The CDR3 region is CALSWGPSYEQYF. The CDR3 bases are TGTGCCCTATCATGGGGCCCCTCCTACGAGCAGTACTTC. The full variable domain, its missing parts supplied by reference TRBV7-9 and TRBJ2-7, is DTGVSQNPRHKITKRGQNVTFRCDPISEHNRLYWYRQTLGQGPEFLTYFQNEAQLEKSRLLSDRFSAERPKGSFSTLEIQRTEQGDSAMYLCALSWGPSYEQYFGPGTRLTVT.

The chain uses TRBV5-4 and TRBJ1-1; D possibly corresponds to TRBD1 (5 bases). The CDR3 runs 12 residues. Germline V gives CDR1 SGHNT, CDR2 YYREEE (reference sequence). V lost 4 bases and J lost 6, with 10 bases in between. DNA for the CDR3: TGTGCCAGCAGCCCGGGGGGGTCTGAAGCTTTCTTT. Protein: CASSPGGSEAFF.

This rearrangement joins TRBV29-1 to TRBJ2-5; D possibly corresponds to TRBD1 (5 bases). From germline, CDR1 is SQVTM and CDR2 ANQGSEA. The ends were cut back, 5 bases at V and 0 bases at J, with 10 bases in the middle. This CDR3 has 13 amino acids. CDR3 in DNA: TGCAGCGTTTGGACACCATACCAAGAGACCCAGTACTTC. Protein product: CSVWTPYQETQYF. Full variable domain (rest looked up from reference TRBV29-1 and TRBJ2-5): SAVISQKPSRDICQRGTSLTIQCQVDSQVTMMFWYRQQPGQSLTLIATANQGSEATYESGFVIDKFPISRPNLTFSTLTVSNMSPEDSSIYLCSVWTPYQETQYFGPGTRLLVL.

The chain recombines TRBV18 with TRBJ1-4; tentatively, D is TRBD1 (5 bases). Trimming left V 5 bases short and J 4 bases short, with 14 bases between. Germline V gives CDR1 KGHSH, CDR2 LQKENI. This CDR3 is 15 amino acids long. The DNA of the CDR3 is TGTGCCAGCTCAGACGTGCAGGGTAGTAATGAAAAACTGTTTTTT. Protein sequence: CASSDVQGSNEKLFF.

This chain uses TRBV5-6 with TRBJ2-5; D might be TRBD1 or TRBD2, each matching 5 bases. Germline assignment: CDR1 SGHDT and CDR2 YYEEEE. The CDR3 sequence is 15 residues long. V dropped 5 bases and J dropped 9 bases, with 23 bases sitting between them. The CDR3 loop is CASSLPGPSLVAQYF. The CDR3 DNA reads TGTGCCAGCAGTCTGCCGGGGCCTTCCCTAGTGGCCCAGTACTTC.

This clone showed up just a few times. This CDR3 reads CASSQYRGYTEAFF. CDR3 sequence (DNA): TGCGCCAGCAGCCAATACAGGGGCTACACTGAAGCTTTCTTT. V is TRBV4-3 and J is TRBJ1-1; 7 bases line up with TRBD1. Germline values: CDR1 LGHNA, CDR2 YSLEER. The J segment lost 3 bases and the V segment lost 2 bases, leaving 3 bases of the junction unmatched. This CDR3 comprises 14 residues.

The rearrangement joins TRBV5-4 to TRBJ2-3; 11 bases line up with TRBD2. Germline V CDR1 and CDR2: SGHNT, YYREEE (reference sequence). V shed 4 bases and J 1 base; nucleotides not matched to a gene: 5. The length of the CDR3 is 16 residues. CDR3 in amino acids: CASSPALAGGTDTQYF. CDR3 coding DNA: TGTGCCAGCAGCCCCGCACTAGCGGGGGGCACAGATACGCAGTATTTT.

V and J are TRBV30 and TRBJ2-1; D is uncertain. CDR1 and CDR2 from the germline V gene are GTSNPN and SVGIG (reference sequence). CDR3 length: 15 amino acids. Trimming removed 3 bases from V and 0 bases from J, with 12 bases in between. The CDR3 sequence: CAWSRDLGSYNEQFF. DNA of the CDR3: TGTGCCTGGAGCCGAGACTTGGGCTCCTACAATGAGCAGTTCTTC.

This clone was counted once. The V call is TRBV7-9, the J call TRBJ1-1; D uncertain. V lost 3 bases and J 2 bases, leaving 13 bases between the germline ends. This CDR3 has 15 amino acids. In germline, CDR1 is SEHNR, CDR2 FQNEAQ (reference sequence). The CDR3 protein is CASSFGSPGNTEAFF. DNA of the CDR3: TGTGCCAGCAGCTTTGGGTCGCCCGGTAACACTGAAGCTTTCTTT. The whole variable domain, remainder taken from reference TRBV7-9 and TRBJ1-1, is DTGVSQNPRHKITKRGQNVTFRCDPISEHNRLYWYRQTLGQGPEFLTYFQNEAQLEKSRLLSDRFSAERPKGSFSTLEIQRTEQGDSAMYLCASSFGSPGNTEAFFGQGTRLTVV.

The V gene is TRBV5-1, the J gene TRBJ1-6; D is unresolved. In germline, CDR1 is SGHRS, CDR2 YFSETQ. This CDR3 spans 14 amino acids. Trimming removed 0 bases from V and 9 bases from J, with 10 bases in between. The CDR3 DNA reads TGCGCCAGCAGCTTGGGTAGCACTAGTTCACCCCTCCACTTT. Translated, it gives CASSLGSTSSPLHF.